Listed below are T cell receptor beta chains from one sample, sequenced in a study of shared clonotypes between healthy human individuals. This table comes from immunoSEQ multiplex PCR, and its TCRdb copy is limited to in-frame clones, with some not included. The sample includes just over 2,000,000 clones, 90% to 95% of them seen just once. What was sequenced was naive CD4+ T cells sorted from blood. The receptors stem from a man aged 18-30 years in good health. CDR3s include the opening cysteine and the closing phenylalanine or tryptophan. A D gene is named only where the DNA matches it firmly. Rows give clone size only sometimes, using once, few, many, or a class for an expanded clone.

cdr3_length | j_call | d_call | clone_size | v_call | cdr3_aa | cdr3_nt
10 | TRBJ2-5 | - | - | TRBV30 | CACNTETQYF | TGTGCCTGTAATACGGAGACCCAGTACTTC
16 | TRBJ1-5 | TRBD1 | - | TRBV2 | CASSDGDRAGVQPQHF | TGTGCCAGCAGTGACGGGGACAGGGCTGGGGTTCAGCCCCAGCATTTT
16 | TRBJ2-1 | - | - | TRBV28 | CASTPRPKKFYNEQFF | TGTGCCAGCACTCCAAGGCCCAAGAAATTCTACAATGAGCAGTTCTTC
14 | TRBJ1-2 | - | - | TRBV18 | CASFFDKASYGYTF | TGTGCCAGCTTCTTTGACAAGGCTTCCTATGGCTACACCTTC
15 | TRBJ2-7 | - | - | TRBV5-1 | CASSLDGRTTYEQYF | TGCGCCAGCAGCTTGGACGGGAGAACGACCTACGAGCAGTACTTC
15 | TRBJ2-5 | - | - | TRBV5-4 | CASSLATGSQETQYF | TGTGCCAGCAGCTTGGCCACAGGTTCACAAGAGACCCAGTACTTC
17 | TRBJ2-7 | TRBD2 | - | TRBV10-3 | CAISESTRGGVADEQYF | TGTGCCATCAGTGAGTCGACTCGGGGAGGGGTGGCCGACGAGCAGTACTTC
15 | TRBJ1-3 | - | - | TRBV4-1 | CASSRVSFSGNTIYF | TGCGCCAGCAGCCGTGTTTCCTTCTCTGGAAACACCATATATTTT
11 | TRBJ2-5 | - | - | TRBV7-9 | CASTKKETQYF | TGTGCCAGCACCAAGAAGGAGACCCAGTACTTC
14 | TRBJ2-7 | - | - | TRBV6-1 | CASSEVLGYYEQYF | TGTGCCAGCAGTGAAGTGCTTGGCTACTACGAGCAGTACTTC
18 | TRBJ1-6 | TRBD1 | once | TRBV30 | CAWDRSLTTGGGNSPLHF | TGTGCCTGGGACCGATCCCTGACAACAGGGGGTGGGAATTCACCCCTCCACTTT
12 | TRBJ2-5 | TRBD2 | - | TRBV2 | CACQRGTETQYF | TGTGCCTGCCAGCGGGGTACGGAGACCCAGTACTTC
14 | TRBJ2-1 | TRBD1 | - | TRBV13 | CASSPGQKYNEQFF | TGTGCCAGCAGCCCGGGACAGAAATACAATGAGCAGTTCTTC
13 | TRBJ2-5 | - | once | TRBV28 | CASSLSNKGDQYF | TGTGCCAGCAGTTTATCCAACAAGGGGGACCAGTACTTC
13 | TRBJ1-6 | - | - | TRBV30 | CAWKKGGDSPLHF | TGTGCCTGGAAAAAGGGGGGGGATTCACCCCTCCACTTT
16 | TRBJ2-7 | - | once | TRBV28 | CASSPNTRLSSYEQYF | TGTGCCAGCAGTCCAAACACCCGCCTGAGCTCCTACGAGCAGTACTTC
14 | TRBJ2-7 | TRBD1 | - | TRBV5-6 | CASSVGQGPYEQYF | TGTGCCAGCAGCGTGGGACAGGGCCCCTACGAGCAGTACTTC
14 | TRBJ1-1 | - | - | TRBV7-3 | CASSPGLLNTEAFF | TGTGCCAGCAGCCCGGGACTCTTGAACACTGAAGCTTTCTTT
15 | TRBJ2-1 | - | - | TRBV5-8 | CASFTGRWEYNEQFF | TGTGCCAGCTTCACTGGGAGGTGGGAGTACAATGAGCAGTTCTTC
11 | TRBJ1-2 | - | - | TRBV7-9 | CASSPIGGYTF | TGTGCCAGCAGCCCCATCGGAGGCTACACCTTC
13 | TRBJ2-2 | - | once | TRBV5-1 | CASNEGSTGELFF | TGCGCCAGCAATGAGGGGAGCACCGGGGAGCTGTTTTTT
15 | TRBJ1-4 | - | once | TRBV5-1 | CASSLGGGSNEKLFF | TGCGCCAGCAGCTTGGGTGGAGGATCAAATGAAAAACTGTTTTTT
15 | TRBJ2-1 | - | - | TRBV2 | CASSASRGKINEQFF | TGTGCCAGCAGTGCTTCCCGGGGCAAAATCAATGAGCAGTTCTTC
16 | TRBJ1-6 | - | - | TRBV19 | CASSFSSTFDNSPLHF | TGTGCCAGTAGTTTCTCCAGTACTTTTGATAATTCACCCCTCCACTTT
14 | TRBJ2-5 | TRBD1 | - | TRBV2 | CASRNRDRVMTQYF | TGTGCCAGCAGGAATCGGGACAGGGTAATGACCCAGTACTTC
11 | TRBJ2-5 | - | - | TRBV7-9 | CASSRLETQYF | TGTGCCAGCAGCCGACTGGAGACCCAGTACTTC
11 | TRBJ2-1 | - | - | TRBV2 | CASSPGNEQFF | TGTGCCAGCTCCCCGGGCAATGAGCAGTTCTTC
16 | TRBJ2-2 | - | - | TRBV7-3 | CASSPRSGQNTGELFF | TGTGCCAGCAGCCCCAGGTCCGGACAGAACACCGGGGAGCTGTTTTTT
14 | TRBJ1-1 | TRBD1 | - | TRBV25-1 | CASSKLDRATEAFF | TGTGCCAGCAGCAAACTCGACAGGGCCACTGAAGCTTTCTTT
15 | TRBJ1-4 | TRBD1 | - | TRBV28 | CASSHTGGGGEKLFF | TGTGCCAGCAGTCACACAGGGGGCGGGGGTGAAAAACTGTTTTTT
14 | TRBJ2-1 | TRBD1 | - | TRBV7-2 | CASSSGQEVSEQFF | TGTGCCAGCAGCTCGGGACAGGAGGTATCTGAGCAGTTCTTC
16 | TRBJ2-7 | - | - | TRBV6-7 | CASSYTLRANSYEQYF | TGTGCCAGCAGTTATACTCTGCGGGCAAACTCCTACGAGCAGTACTTC
17 | TRBJ2-3 | - | - | TRBV18 | CASSRSTGGLSTDTQYF | TGTGCCAGCTCAAGATCGACGGGGGGCTTGAGCACAGATACGCAGTATTTT
14 | TRBJ2-5 | - | once | TRBV2 | CASSHRTAQETQYF | TGTGCCAGCAGTCATAGGACAGCGCAAGAGACCCAGTACTTC
11 | TRBJ1-5 | - | once | TRBV12-5 | CASGYDQPQHF | TGTGCTAGTGGTTATGATCAGCCCCAGCATTTT
15 | TRBJ2-7 | - | - | TRBV10-3 | CAISESEGDRGEQYF | TGTGCCATCAGTGAGTCGGAGGGGGATCGAGGAGAGCAGTACTTC
17 | TRBJ2-5 | TRBD1 | many | TRBV5-4 | CASSLSVGAGGLETQYF | TGTGCCAGCAGCTTGTCGGTCGGGGCAGGGGGCCTAGAGACCCAGTACTTC
15 | TRBJ2-7 | TRBD1 | - | TRBV6-6 | CASSSDRGGSYEQYF | TGTGCCAGCAGCTCGGACAGGGGTGGGTCCTACGAGCAGTACTTC
15 | TRBJ1-2 | - | - | TRBV7-2 | CASSLGRQPNYGYTF | TGTGCCAGCAGCTTAGGGCGTCAGCCTAACTATGGCTACACCTTC
13 | TRBJ1-1 | - | - | TRBV5-1 | CASCPDLNTEAFF | TGCGCCAGCTGTCCAGACCTAAACACTGAAGCTTTCTTT
15 | TRBJ1-2 | TRBD1 | - | TRBV6-1 | CASSEDQGANRGYTF | TGTGCCAGCAGTGAAGACCAGGGGGCCAATCGTGGCTACACCTTC
13 | TRBJ1-6 | - | - | TRBV6-5 | CASTDSYNSPLHF | TGTGCCAGCACCGACAGTTATAATTCACCCCTCCACTTT
13 | TRBJ2-2 | - | - | TRBV6-4 | CASSQDRGRELFF | TGTGCCAGCAGCCAAGACCGGGGCCGGGAGCTGTTTTTT
13 | TRBJ2-1 | TRBD2 | - | TRBV27 | CALGGGSYNEQFF | TGTGCCCTCGGGGGGGGGTCCTACAATGAGCAGTTCTTC
15 | TRBJ2-5 | - | once | TRBV4-3 | CASSQDWRPGETQYF | TGCGCCAGCAGCCAAGATTGGCGGCCTGGTGAGACCCAGTACTTC
15 | TRBJ2-1 | - | - | TRBV7-9 | CASSLVDSSYNEQFF | TGTGCCAGCAGCTTAGTGGACAGCTCCTACAATGAGCAGTTCTTC
13 | TRBJ2-5 | - | - | TRBV10-3 | CAISAGQQETQYF | TGTGCCATCAGCGCGGGACAGCAAGAGACCCAGTACTTC
14 | TRBJ1-1 | - | - | TRBV2 | CASSVQGIDTEAFF | TGTGCCAGCAGTGTACAAGGTATAGACACTGAAGCTTTCTTT
15 | TRBJ2-1 | TRBD2 | - | TRBV27 | CASSSGLAGHNEQFF | TGTGCCAGCAGTTCAGGACTAGCGGGACACAATGAGCAGTTCTTC
14 | TRBJ2-7 | TRBD1 | - | TRBV5-6 | CASSTGQGAHEQYF | TGTGCCAGCAGCACGGGACAGGGGGCTCACGAGCAGTACTTC
18 | TRBJ2-3 | TRBD2 | - | TRBV6-9 | CASSDLRLAGLSTDTQYF | TGTGCCAGCAGTGATCTCCGACTAGCGGGACTCAGCACAGATACGCAGTATTTT
11 | TRBJ2-7 | - | - | TRBV25-1 | CATRGWNEQYF | TGTGCCACCAGAGGGTGGAACGAGCAGTACTTC
14 | TRBJ2-3 | - | few | TRBV11-2 | CASSLQKRTDTQYF | TGTGCCAGCAGCTTACAGAAGCGGACAGATACGCAGTATTTT
15 | TRBJ2-3 | - | - | TRBV6-1 | CASSEGGLSTDTQYF | TGTGCCAGCAGTGAAGGGGGTCTTAGCACAGATACGCAGTATTTT